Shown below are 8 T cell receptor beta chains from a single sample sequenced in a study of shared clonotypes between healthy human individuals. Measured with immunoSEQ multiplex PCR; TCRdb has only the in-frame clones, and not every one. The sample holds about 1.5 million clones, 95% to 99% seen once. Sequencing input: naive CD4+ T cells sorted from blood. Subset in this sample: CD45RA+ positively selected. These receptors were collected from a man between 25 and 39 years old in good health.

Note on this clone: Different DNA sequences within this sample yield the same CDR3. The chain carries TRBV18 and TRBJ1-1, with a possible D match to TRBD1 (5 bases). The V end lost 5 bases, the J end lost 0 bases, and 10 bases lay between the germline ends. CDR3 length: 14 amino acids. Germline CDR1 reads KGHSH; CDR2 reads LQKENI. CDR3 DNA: TGTGCCAGCTCAACACAGGCCTTGAACACTGAAGCTTTCTTT. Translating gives CASSTQALNTEAFF.

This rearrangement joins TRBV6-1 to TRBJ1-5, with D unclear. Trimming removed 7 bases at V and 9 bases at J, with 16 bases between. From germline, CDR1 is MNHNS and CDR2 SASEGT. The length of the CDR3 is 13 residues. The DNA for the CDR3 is TGTGCCAGCACTAGTCAGGACGGAGGGCCCCAGCATTTT. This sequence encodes CASTSQDGGPQHF.

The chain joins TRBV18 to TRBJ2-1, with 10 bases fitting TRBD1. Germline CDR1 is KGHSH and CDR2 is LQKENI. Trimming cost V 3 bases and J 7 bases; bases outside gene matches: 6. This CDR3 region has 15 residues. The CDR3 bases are TGTGCCAGCTCACCCCGACAGGGGGCTAGGAATGAGCAGTTCTTC. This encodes CASSPRQGARNEQFF.

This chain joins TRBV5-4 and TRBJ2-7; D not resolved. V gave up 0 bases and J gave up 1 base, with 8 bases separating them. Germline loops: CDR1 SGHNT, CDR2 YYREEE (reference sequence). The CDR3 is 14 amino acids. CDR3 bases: TGTGCCAGCAGCTTGGAGGTTCCATCCTACGAGCAGTACTTC. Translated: CASSLEVPSYEQYF. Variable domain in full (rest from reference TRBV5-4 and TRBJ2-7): ETGVTQSPTHLIKTRGQQVTLRCSSQSGHNTVSWYQQALGQGPQFIFQYYREEENGRGNFPPRFSGLQFPNYSSELNVNALELDDSALYLCASSLEVPSYEQYFGPGTRLTVT.

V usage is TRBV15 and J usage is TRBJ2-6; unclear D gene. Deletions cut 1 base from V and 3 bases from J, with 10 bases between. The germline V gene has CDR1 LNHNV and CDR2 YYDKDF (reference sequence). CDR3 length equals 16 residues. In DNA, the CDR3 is TGTGCCACCAGCAGAGTTAGGGCAGGTGGGGCCAACGTCCTGACTTTC. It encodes CATSRVRAGGANVLTF.

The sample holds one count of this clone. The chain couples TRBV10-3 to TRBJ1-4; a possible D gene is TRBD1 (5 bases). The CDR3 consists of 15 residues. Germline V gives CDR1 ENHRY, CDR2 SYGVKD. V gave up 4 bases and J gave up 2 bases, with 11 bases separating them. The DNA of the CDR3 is TGTGCCATCAGTGTAACAGGAGGGACTAATGAAAAACTGTTTTTT. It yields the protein CAISVTGGTNEKLFF.

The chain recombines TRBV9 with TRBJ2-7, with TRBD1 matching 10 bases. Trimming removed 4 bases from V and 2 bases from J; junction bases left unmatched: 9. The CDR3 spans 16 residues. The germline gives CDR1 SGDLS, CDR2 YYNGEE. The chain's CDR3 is CASSPTRGQGTYEQYF. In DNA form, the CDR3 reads TGTGCCAGCAGCCCCACTAGGGGACAGGGGACCTACGAGCAGTACTTC.

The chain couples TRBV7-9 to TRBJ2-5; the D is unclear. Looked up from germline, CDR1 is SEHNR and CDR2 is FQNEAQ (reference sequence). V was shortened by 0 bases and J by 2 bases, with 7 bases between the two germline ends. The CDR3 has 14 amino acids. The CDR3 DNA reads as TGTGCCAGCAGCTTAGCCCCGGAGCAAGAGACCCAGTACTTC. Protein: CASSLAPEQETQYF.